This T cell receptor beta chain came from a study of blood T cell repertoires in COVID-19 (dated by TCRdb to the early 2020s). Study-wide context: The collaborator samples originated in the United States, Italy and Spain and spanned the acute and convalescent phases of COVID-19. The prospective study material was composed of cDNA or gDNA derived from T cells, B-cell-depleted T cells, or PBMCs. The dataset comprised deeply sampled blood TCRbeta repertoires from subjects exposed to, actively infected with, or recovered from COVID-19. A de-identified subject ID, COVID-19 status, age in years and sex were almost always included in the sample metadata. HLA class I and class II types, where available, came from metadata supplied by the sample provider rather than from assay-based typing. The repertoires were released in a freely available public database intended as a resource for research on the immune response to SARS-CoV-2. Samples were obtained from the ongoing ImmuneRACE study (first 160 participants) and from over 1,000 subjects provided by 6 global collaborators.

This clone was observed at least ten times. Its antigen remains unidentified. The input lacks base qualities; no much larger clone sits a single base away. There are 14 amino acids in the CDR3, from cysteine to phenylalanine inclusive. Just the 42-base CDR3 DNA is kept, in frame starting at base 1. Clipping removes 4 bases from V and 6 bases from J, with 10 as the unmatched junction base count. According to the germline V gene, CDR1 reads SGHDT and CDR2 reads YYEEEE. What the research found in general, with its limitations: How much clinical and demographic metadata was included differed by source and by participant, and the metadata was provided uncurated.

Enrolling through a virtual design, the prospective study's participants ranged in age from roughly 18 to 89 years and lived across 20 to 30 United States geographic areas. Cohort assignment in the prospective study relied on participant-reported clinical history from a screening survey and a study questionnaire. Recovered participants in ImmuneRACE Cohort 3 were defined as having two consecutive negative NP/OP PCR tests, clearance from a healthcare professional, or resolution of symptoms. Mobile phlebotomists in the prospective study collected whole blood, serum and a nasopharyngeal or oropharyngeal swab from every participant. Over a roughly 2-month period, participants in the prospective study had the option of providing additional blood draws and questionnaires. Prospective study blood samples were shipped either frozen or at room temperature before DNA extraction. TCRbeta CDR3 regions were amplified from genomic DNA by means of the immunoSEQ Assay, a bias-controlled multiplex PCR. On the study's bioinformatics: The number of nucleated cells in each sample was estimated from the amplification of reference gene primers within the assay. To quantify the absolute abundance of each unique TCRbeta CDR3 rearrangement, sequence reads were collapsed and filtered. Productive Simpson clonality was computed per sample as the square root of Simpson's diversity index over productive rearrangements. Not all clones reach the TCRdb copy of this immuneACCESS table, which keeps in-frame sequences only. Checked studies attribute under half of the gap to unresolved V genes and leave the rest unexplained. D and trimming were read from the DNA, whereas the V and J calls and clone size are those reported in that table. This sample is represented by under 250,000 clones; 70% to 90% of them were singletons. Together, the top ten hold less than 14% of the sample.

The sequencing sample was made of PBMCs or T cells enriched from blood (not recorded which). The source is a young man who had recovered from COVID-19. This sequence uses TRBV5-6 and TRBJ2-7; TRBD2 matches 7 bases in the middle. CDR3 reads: CASSVGLTLGEQYF. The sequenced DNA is TGTGCCAGCAGCGTGGGACTAACCCTCGGCGAGCAGTACTTC.